A single T cell receptor beta chain is shown here with its context. This specimen belongs to a study of T cell changes during pregnancy in multiple sclerosis. In germline, CDR1 is SQVTM, CDR2 ANQGSEA. The CDR3 totals 15 residues. The V and J ends lost 6 bases and 3 bases respectively, with 18 bases between them. TCRdb's copy holds only in-frame clones and misses some; the assay was immunoSEQ multiplex PCR. The sample consists of 50,000 or so clones, about 89% of them appearing once. The clonotype was recovered from a female donor in good health, enrolled as a control in a pregnancy study. The source was CD4+ T cells from peripheral blood mononuclear cells, collected after pregnancy. V and J are TRBV29-1 and TRBJ2-4, with TRBD2 as a possible D gene (7 bases). In DNA, the CDR3 is TGCAGCGTGGAGGGGGGGAAAGCGGGCAAAAACATTCAGTACTTC. Protein sequence: CSVEGGKAGKNIQYF.